This T cell receptor (beta chain) stems from a study of vaccination and CD4 T cells after COVID-19. Treatment meaning: approximately 9-day PBMC culture with coronavirus spike peptide pools or control peptides (ViraFEST assay). Investigators obtained the unexposed donor's CD4+ T cells before the COVID-19 pandemic (2011-2018). Peptide pool stimulation in ViraFEST expanded antigen-specific T cells, whose TCRs were then sequenced. Per well, roughly 1.9 million PBMCs were cultured in the presence of roughly 9 IU/ml IL-2 and 10 ug/ml peptide pools. It was on days 3 and 7 that half the medium was replaced with fresh IL-2 medium. This clonotype was counted a few times. Its antigen is currently unknown. The CDR3 is made up of 15 amino acids. Trimming shortened V by 2 bases and J by 7 bases, and 12 bases separated the two germline ends. Germline V lookup: CDR1 KGHSH, CDR2 LQKENI. Cultured CD4+ T cells had their DNA profiled by the Oncomine TCR Beta short-read assay. MiXCR, run by TCRdb on the PCR reads, gives a single entry per CDR3 protein. The data show 2,000 to 3,000 distinct CDR3 sequences, approximately 25% seen once.

This chain links TRBV18 with TRBJ1-6; D is unclear. The sequence was obtained from a human donor in good health. Sequenced material: CD4+ T cells from blood, cultured in vitro. CDR3: CASSPGVGYNSPLHF. CDR3 in DNA: TGTGCCAGCTCACCAGGGGTAGGTTACAATTCACCCCTCCACTTT.